The 3 T cell receptor beta chains below all came from one sample that was sequenced in a study of breast tumors, draining lymph nodes, adjacent tissues. TCRdb redid the calling of the multiplex PCR reads with MiXCR, one entry per CDR3 protein. The sample carries about 270,000 distinct CDR3 sequences, 30% recorded once. Samples came from axillary lymph nodes draining the breast cancer. The sequenced sample was axillary lymph node tissue. Receptors originate from a female donor with breast cancer. Some clones in this sample may be carry-over from other donors' samples.

This clonotype occurred many times. The chain combines TRBV20-1 with TRBJ2-1, with 12 bases matching TRBD2. CDR3 size: 16 residues. Trimming at V came to 6 bases and at J to 4 bases, leaving 10 bases not matched to a gene. Germline loops: CDR1 DFQATT, CDR2 SNEGSKA (reference sequence). This chain's CDR3 is CSADLLGLAGYNEQFF. The CDR3 DNA reads as TGCAGTGCCGATTTACTTGGACTAGCGGGGTACAATGAGCAGTTCTTC.

This clonotype has ten or more counts. V gene TRBV15 combines with J gene TRBJ1-2; the D gene is possibly TRBD1 (5 bases). This CDR3 spans 16 amino acids. Germline loops: CDR1 LNHNV, CDR2 YYDKDF (reference sequence). The V end lost 0 bases, the J end lost 8 bases, and 19 bases lay between the germline ends. The CDR3 protein is CATSRDLGPALRGYTF. The CDR3 coding sequence is TGTGCCACCAGCAGAGATCTGGGGCCAGCCCTTCGGGGCTACACCTTC.

This clonotype was recorded at least ten times. The V call is TRBV20-1, the J call TRBJ2-7; weak D call: TRBD2 (5 bases). The germline gives CDR1 DFQATT, CDR2 SNEGSKA (reference sequence). V lost 6 bases, J lost 2 bases, and 17 bases lay in between. There are 14 residues in the CDR3. CDR3 in amino acids: CSAVGVSGPYEQYF. The DNA of the CDR3 is TGCAGTGCGGTGGGAGTAAGCGGACCCTACGAGCAGTACTTC.